This T cell receptor beta chain was recorded in a study of cytomegalovirus exposure and HLA in healthy donors. Overall study findings and caveats: Cytomegalovirus-associated status was assigned to around 160 TCR beta chains. Cytomegalovirus status was reportedly diagnosed by the classifier with high sensitivity and specificity. HLA alleles showed associations with roughly 17,000 TCR beta sequences in a later analysis, at a 0.05 false discovery rate. Certain indistinguishable V segments, among them TRBV6-2 and TRBV6-3, were excluded.

PCR was performed using 60 Vbeta and 13 Jbeta primers. Profiling relied on immunoSEQ multiplex PCR, and the TCRdb table lists in-frame clones only, not all of them. Among 120,000 or so clones, roughly 75% were seen once, and the ten largest hold approximately 1.2%. CDR1 and CDR2 (germline): LNHDA, SQIVND (reference sequence). The CDR3 runs to 15 residues. V was clipped by 4 bases and J by 7 bases; unmatched bases: 11. In regard to this clone: The antigen is unknown.

Sequenced input: PBMCs. The rearrangement links TRBV19 to TRBJ1-1; 8 bases match TRBD1. The sequence came from a female donor in good health and CMV-seronegative. CDR3 sequence reads: CASSTRTGNYDEAFF. The CDR3, as DNA: TGTGCCAGTAGTACCCGGACAGGGAACTATGATGAAGCTTTCTTT.